This T cell receptor beta chain originates from a study of Ad26.COV2.S vaccination and SARS-CoV-2 variants. Across the study: Intramuscular Ad26.COV2.S at 5x10^10 or 1x10^11 viral particles.

General study findings and limits: Total responses of T cells may have been underestimated by the analyses of TCR breadth and depth. While placebo recipients had lower spike-specific TCR breadth, vaccine recipients had more.

The CDR3 length is 15 residues. CDR1 and CDR2 (germline): SGHTA, FQGNSA. The V and J ends lost 4 bases and 5 bases, in that order; junction bases with no gene match: 8. Treatment specified: about 20 received Ad26.COV2.S at low or high dose, single or two shots; several received placebo; per-sample allocation not given. Sampling was performed 63 days after the first vaccine or placebo injection. An Ad26 vector expressing Wuhan-strain SARS-CoV-2 spike served as the vaccine. This clone was recorded only once. What it recognizes is unknown. The method was immunoSEQ multiplex PCR; TCRdb's version includes in-frame clones alone and lacks a portion of them. The top ten clones hold less than 5.5% of a sample with 440,000 or so clones, about 90% of them seen once.

Material: peripheral blood, obtained in a trial of Ad26.COV2.S vaccine versus placebo. The TCR sequence derives from a person between 18 and 65 years old who received the Ad26.COV2.S COVID-19 vaccine or a placebo. This chain joins TRBV7-2 and TRBJ2-3; 8 bases match TRBD2. In nucleotides, the CDR3 is TGTGCCAGCAGCTCGACTAGCGAAAGGGGAGATACGCAGTATTTT. Amino acids: CASSSTSERGDTQYF.